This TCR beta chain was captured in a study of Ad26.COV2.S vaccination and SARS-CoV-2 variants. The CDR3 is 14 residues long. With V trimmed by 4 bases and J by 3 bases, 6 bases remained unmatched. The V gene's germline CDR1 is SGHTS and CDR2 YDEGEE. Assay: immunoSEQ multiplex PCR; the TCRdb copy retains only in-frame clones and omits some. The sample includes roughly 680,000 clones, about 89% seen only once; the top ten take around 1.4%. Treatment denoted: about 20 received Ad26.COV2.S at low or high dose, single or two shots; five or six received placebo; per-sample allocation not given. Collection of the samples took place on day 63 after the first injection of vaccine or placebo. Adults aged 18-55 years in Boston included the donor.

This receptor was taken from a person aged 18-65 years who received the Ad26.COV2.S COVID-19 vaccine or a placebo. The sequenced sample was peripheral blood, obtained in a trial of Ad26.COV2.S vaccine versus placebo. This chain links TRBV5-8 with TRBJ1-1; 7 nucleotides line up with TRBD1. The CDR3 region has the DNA TGTGCCAGCAGCGATACAGGGGTAGACACTGAAGCTTTCTTT. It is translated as CASSDTGVDTEAFF. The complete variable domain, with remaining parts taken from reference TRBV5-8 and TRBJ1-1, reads EAGVTQSPTHLIKTRGQQATLRCSPISGHTSVYWYQQALGLGLQFLLWYDEGEERNRGNFPPRFSGRQFPNYSSELNVNALELEDSALYLCASSDTGVDTEAFFGQGTRLTVV.